The sequence of this T cell receptor beta chain was determined in a study of blood T cell repertoires in COVID-19. Cohort assignment relied on participant-reported clinical history. There are a few counts of this clone. The J segment lost 7 bases and the V segment lost 7 bases, leaving 7 bases of the junction unmatched. The CDR3 covers 14 residues. Germline CDR1 is MNHEY and CDR2 is SMNVEV (reference sequence). Authors' analysis steps: How many nucleated cells were present was estimated from reference gene primer amplification. The assay was immunoSEQ multiplex PCR, and TCRdb's table has in-frame clones only and misses some. V and J calls and clone size are those listed in that table; D and trimming were worked out from the DNA. Here the sample spans a few hundred thousand clones, roughly nine tenths being singletons.

The TCR comes from a woman aged 30 to 39 who had recovered from COVID-19. The chain carries TRBV27 and TRBJ1-6; the match to TRBD1 covers 7 bases. The sample taken for sequencing was PBMCs or T cells enriched from blood (not recorded which). The CDR3 loop reads CASTYRGGNSPLHF. The CDR3 DNA is TGTGCCAGCACTTACAGGGGAGGAAATTCACCCCTCCACTTT.